Shown below are 20 T cell receptor beta chains from a single sample sequenced in a study of CD8+CD57+ T cells in acquired aplastic anemia listed by TCRdb under 2018. Instrument used: Illumina HiSeq 2000. Genomic DNA served as template for TCR beta VDJ combination and CDR3 sequence profiling. The public reads were quality trimmed at Q25 with fastp and then assembled into clones with MiXCR by TCRdb, keeping productive beta chains. Rows with a matching CDR3 protein are joined into one entry that keeps the most common DNA and genes. The sample contains about 42,000 distinct CDR3 sequences, around 67% of them found a single time. The leading ten clones occupy less than 25% of the sample. Sequenced sample: sorted CD4+, CD8+, or CD8+CD57+ T cells (not recorded which) from PBMCs. The receptors originated from a human donor in good health, serving as a control.

This clonotype has only one observation. The junction departs from the called germline gene at one end, perhaps through a read error. V and J are TRBV10-2 and TRBJ2-7; no firm D call. Per the germline V gene, CDR1 is WSHSY and CDR2 is SAAADI. The CDR3 runs to 16 residues. The CDR3 DNA sequence: TGTGCCATCAGCCTGAAAGACACGTCGTCAGGCTACGAGCAGTACTTC. It codes for CAISLKDTSSGYEQYF.

CDR3 sequence reads: CASSDPGQEIDTQYF. The CDR3 coding sequence is TGTGCCAGCAGTGATCCGGGACAGGAAATAGATACGCAGTATTTT. J is TRBJ2-3 and V is TRBV25-1, with 8 bases fitting TRBD1. Per germline, CDR1 MGHDK and CDR2 SYGVNS. The CDR3 has 15 amino acids. V shed 3 bases, J shed 5 bases, and the junction held 7 bases outside the gene matches.

The J gene is TRBJ2-7, the V gene TRBV7-8, with 9 bases matching TRBD1. Germline V lookup: CDR1 SGHVS, CDR2 FQNEAQ. V lost 2 bases to trimming and J lost 6 bases; unmatched junction nucleotides: 5. The CDR3 has 14 residues. The CDR3 is CASSLTGGSLEQYF. CDR3 nucleotide sequence: TGTGCCAGCAGCTTAACAGGGGGCTCCCTCGAGCAGTACTTC.

This sequence joins TRBV29-1 and TRBJ2-5; D not certain. Trimming stripped 2 bases from V and 2 bases from J, with 9 bases between. The germline gives CDR1 SQVTM, CDR2 ANQGSEA. The CDR3 totals 13 residues. The CDR3 DNA follows: TGCAGCGTTGAAACTCCATTACAAGAGACCCAGTACTTC. It yields the protein CSVETPLQETQYF.

The chain recombines TRBV7-6 with TRBJ2-7; 9 bases fit TRBD1. V gave up 5 bases and J gave up 2 bases; unmatched junction bases: 4. The CDR3 runs 14 residues. Germline CDR1 is SGHVS and CDR2 is FNYEAQ. The DNA of the CDR3 is TGTGCCAGCAGCACGGGACAGGGAACCTACGAGCAGTACTTC. The encoded protein is CASSTGQGTYEQYF.

This clonotype was seen just once. The CDR3 is CSVGLAGGTETQYF. In DNA, the CDR3 is TGCAGCGTTGGACTAGCGGGAGGAACTGAGACCCAGTACTTC. The V call is TRBV29-1, the J call TRBJ2-5, with TRBD2 matching 13 bases. The CDR3 loop spans 14 amino acids. Germline assignment: CDR1 SQVTM and CDR2 ANQGSEA. The V gene end was trimmed by 4 bases and the J gene end by 5 bases; junction bases not matched to a gene: 4.

The V gene is TRBV29-1, the J gene TRBJ2-3, with 9 bases identical to TRBD1. Trimming removed 3 bases from V and 8 bases from J; junction bases left unmatched: 6. This CDR3 is 13 amino acids long. The germline V gene has CDR1 SQVTM and CDR2 ANQGSEA. CDR3 sequence: CSVEGQGSGTQYF. The CDR3, as DNA: TGCAGCGTTGAGGGACAGGGATCTGGTACGCAGTATTTT.

By its share, this clonotype is medium-sized. The chain carries TRBV19 and TRBJ1-1, with 8 bases that match TRBD1. J was trimmed by 3 bases and V by 11 bases; bases with no gene match: 8. Germline V gene data show CDR1 as LNHDA and CDR2 as SQIVND (reference sequence). The CDR3 runs 13 residues. The CDR3 here is CACQTGAYTEAFF. The CDR3 DNA reads as TGTGCCTGCCAGACAGGGGCGTACACTGAAGCTTTCTTT.

This clonotype showed up just a few times. V gene TRBV15 combines with J gene TRBJ2-5; possible D gene TRBD1, 5 bases. The ends were cut back, 0 bases at V and 4 bases at J, with 12 bases in the middle. In germline, CDR1 is LNHNV, CDR2 YYDKDF (reference sequence). The CDR3 has 15 residues. CDR3 in amino acids: CATSRDRAGSETQYF. The CDR3 DNA follows: TGTGCCACCAGCAGAGATCGGGCAGGGTCAGAGACCCAGTACTTC.

The chain employs TRBV2 and TRBJ1-5; D is unclear. Germline assignment: CDR1 SNHLY and CDR2 FYNNEI. This CDR3 is 13 amino acids long. The V and J ends lost 7 bases and 5 bases respectively, with 12 bases between them. The CDR3 region is CASTGEGDQPQHF. The CDR3 DNA follows: TGTGCCAGCACGGGAGAAGGAGATCAGCCCCAGCATTTT.

This clonotype was counted a few times. V and J are TRBV4-3 and TRBJ2-5, with 11 bases that match TRBD2. The CDR3 has 18 residues. J lost 4 bases, V lost 1 base, and 11 bases had no gene match. In germline, CDR1 is LGHNA, CDR2 YSLEER. CDR3 residues: CASSQAMTSGVNGETQYF. CDR3 bases: TGCGCCAGCAGCCAAGCCATGACTAGCGGGGTGAACGGAGAGACCCAGTACTTC.

The chain couples TRBV4-3 to TRBJ2-7; a weak D match, TRBD1 (6 bases). The length of the CDR3 is 11 residues. Germline V gene lookup returns CDR1 LGHNA and CDR2 YSLEER. The ends were cut back, 7 bases at V and 7 bases at J, with 11 bases in the middle. DNA of the CDR3: TGCGCCAGCAACGCCGGGACAGAGCAGTACTTC. Translation: CASNAGTEQYF.

The chain links TRBV15 to TRBJ1-5, with 9 bases aligning to TRBD1. This CDR3 comprises 14 residues. V gave up 4 bases and J gave up 7 bases; unmatched junction bases: 5. Germline-derived CDR1 and CDR2 are LNHNV and YYDKDF (reference sequence). For the CDR3, the DNA is TGTGCCACCAGCACTACAGGGGGCCGGCAGCCCCAGCATTTT. It yields the protein CATSTTGGRQPQHF. Full variable domain (rest looked up from reference TRBV15 and TRBJ1-5): DAMVIQNPRYQVTQFGKPVTLSCSQTLNHNVMYWYQQKSSQAPKLLFHYYDKDFNNEADTPDNFQSRRPNTSFCFLDIRSPGLGDTAMYLCATSTTGGRQPQHFGDGTRLSIL.

This clonotype was observed a handful of times. The chain couples TRBV2 to TRBJ2-1; 11 bases are a match to TRBD2. J gave up 2 bases and V 3 bases, and 15 bases lay outside the gene matches. Germline loops: CDR1 SNHLY, CDR2 FYNNEI. This CDR3 has 20 residues. In DNA form, the CDR3 reads TGTGCCAGCAGTGAGGGGCCTCATAGCGGGGGGGCCGGGGCCTACAATGAGCAGTTCTTC. It codes for CASSEGPHSGGAGAYNEQFF. Looking up the rest from reference TRBV2 and TRBJ2-1 gives the full variable domain: EPEVTQTPSHQVTQMGQEVILRCVPISNHLYFYWYRQILGQKVEFLVSFYNNEISEKSEIFDDQFSVERPDGSNFTLKIRSTKLEDSAMYFCASSEGPHSGGAGAYNEQFFGPGTRLTVL.

In this sample, this clonotype is medium-sized. The chain uses TRBV20-1 and TRBJ1-2; 10 nucleotides line up with TRBD1. The CDR3 has 14 residues. Trimming removed 0 bases from V and 4 bases from J; junction bases left unmatched: 2. The germline V gene encodes CDR1 DFQATT and CDR2 SNEGSKA (reference sequence). The CDR3 coding sequence is TGCAGTGCTAGAGAGGACAGGGGGGTCTATGGCTACACCTTC. Translation gives CSAREDRGVYGYTF.

This clonotype was seen once. This chain joins TRBV29-1 and TRBJ1-1; no clear D. The germline V and J ends were trimmed by 6 bases and 2 bases, with 13 bases remaining between them. This CDR3 region has 13 residues. Per the germline V gene, CDR1 is SQVTM and CDR2 is ANQGSEA. CDR3 nucleotide sequence: TGCAGCGTGCTAAGGAGGGAAAACACTGAAGCTTTCTTT. As protein: CSVLRRENTEAFF. The entire variable domain, with the rest obtained from reference TRBV29-1 and TRBJ1-1, is as follows: SAVISQKPSRDICQRGTSLTIQCQVDSQVTMMFWYRQQPGQSLTLIATANQGSEATYESGFVIDKFPISRPNLTFSTLTVSNMSPEDSSIYLCSVLRRENTEAFFGQGTRLTVV.

This clonotype was found many times. CDR3 loop: CASSLGQGTNTGELFF. The CDR3 DNA follows: TGTGCCAGCAGTTTGGGACAGGGAACTAACACCGGGGAGCTGTTTTTT. The J gene is TRBJ2-2, the V gene TRBV28, with 9 nucleotides matching TRBD1. Trimming at V came to 3 bases and at J to 2 bases, leaving 4 bases not matched to a gene. Per the germline V gene, CDR1 is MDHEN and CDR2 is SYDVKM. The CDR3 is made up of 16 amino acids.

By frequency in the sample, this clonotype is medium-sized. This chain links TRBV29-1 with TRBJ2-1; 11 nucleotides align to TRBD1. With V trimmed by 6 bases and J by 10 bases, 5 bases remained unmatched. The CDR3 length is 12 residues. Germline CDR1 SQVTM, CDR2 ANQGSEA. CDR3 loop: CSVGTGGEEQFF. DNA for the CDR3: TGCAGCGTCGGGACAGGGGGAGAGGAGCAGTTCTTC.

The chain has TRBV7-9 and TRBJ1-2; TRBD1 is a possible D gene (6 bases). Germline V gene lookup returns CDR1 SEHNR and CDR2 FQNEAQ (reference sequence). The CDR3 is 12 amino acids. Trimming left V 5 bases short and J 7 bases short, with 11 bases between. The CDR3 region has the DNA TGTGCCAGCAGCCCCAACAGGGTTGGCTACACCTTC. Translating it yields CASSPNRVGYTF.

This clonotype appeared a single time. This sequence joins TRBV29-1 and TRBJ1-2; 9 nucleotides match TRBD1. The junction had 7 bases not matched to a gene; V was cut back by 4 bases and J by 7 bases. CDR1 and CDR2 (germline): SQVTM, ANQGSEA. The CDR3 is 13 amino acids. CDR3 residues: CSVVGQGVRGYTF. DNA for the CDR3: TGCAGCGTTGTGGGACAGGGAGTACGTGGCTACACCTTC.